The 15 T cell receptor beta chains presented below share a single source sample, sequenced in a study of human T cells and chemical hapten exposure. TCRdb used MiXCR to reprocess the RACE reads, holding one entry per CDR3 protein. The table lists 350,000 or so distinct CDR3 sequences, approximately 6.3% of them singletons. The time point denotes: patch test 1, 2 weeks after DPC sensitization. Specified treatment: therapeutic diphenylcyclopropenone sensitization with weekly scalp DPC. The sequences come from whole blood, collected in connection with sensitization to the hapten diphenylcyclopropenone (DPC). These TCRs come from a woman under 30 with alopecia areata. Some clones in this sample may be carry-over from other donors' samples.

This clonotype was observed a handful of times. The gene calls are TRBV7-2 and TRBJ1-1; TRBD1 matches 10 bases. The V segment lost 1 base and the J segment 6 bases; nucleotides outside the gene matches: 5. CDR3 length: 15 residues. The germline V gene has CDR1 SGHTA and CDR2 FQGNSA. The CDR3 DNA follows: TGTGCCAGCAGCTTAGGGATTGGACAGGGGGCTGAAGCTTTCTTT. This gives the protein CASSLGIGQGAEAFF.

This clonotype has only a few counts. The chain recombines TRBV4-3 with TRBJ1-2; D is possibly TRBD1 (5 bases). Germline V gene lookup returns CDR1 LGHNA and CDR2 YSLEER. V was clipped by 3 bases and J by 6 bases, with 20 bases between them. CDR3 length: 16 residues. CDR3 DNA: TGCGCCAGCAGCCAGGGTGGCGTTGGGACTTGGAATGGCTACACCTTC. It is translated as CASSQGGVGTWNGYTF.

DNA of the CDR3: TGTGCCAGCAGCTTAAATCGCGGGGCGGTCTATGGCTACACCTTC. Its translation is CASSLNRGAVYGYTF. The chain uses TRBV11-2 and TRBJ1-2; a possible D gene is TRBD1 (5 bases). CDR1 SGHAT and CDR2 FQNNGV come from the germline V gene. The CDR3 contains 15 residues. Trimming pared 2 bases from V and 4 bases from J, leaving 14 bases between.

The chain uses TRBV29-1 and TRBJ1-5, with TRBD2 as a possible D gene (5 bases). The J call is doubtful: the DNA matches TRBJ2-3 better. The CDR3 is made up of 9 amino acids. Germline CDR1 is SQVTM and CDR2 is ANQGSEA. Here the CDR3 reads CSLAPGQYF. The CDR3 nucleotides are TGCAGCTTAGCCCCGGGACAGTATTTT.

This clonotype came up a few times. The rearrangement links TRBV6-2 or TRBV6-3 to TRBJ2-1; D may correspond to TRBD1 or TRBD2 (5 bases each). This CDR3 is 12 amino acids long. Trimming pared 6 bases from V and 8 bases from J, leaving 11 bases between. Germline V gene sequence: CDR1 MNHEY, CDR2 SVGEGT. In DNA form, the CDR3 reads TGTGCCAGCAGGGGACGTGAAGATGAGCAGTTCTTC. As protein: CASRGREDEQFF.

Only a few counts were recorded for this clonotype. CDR3 coding DNA: TGTGCCAGCAGCGTTAGCGGGGGGGCCGTTAGCACAGATACGCAGTATTTT. It encodes CASSVSGGAVSTDTQYF. The chain is built from TRBV2 and TRBJ2-3; TRBD2 matches 11 bases. This CDR3 is built from 17 residues. Germline V gene sequence: CDR1 SNHLY, CDR2 FYNNEI. With 6 bases clipped from V and 0 bases from J, the junction kept 8 bases outside the gene matches.

This clonotype was picked up a small number of times. The chain carries TRBV2 and TRBJ2-5; 11 nucleotides line up with TRBD1. Germline CDR1 reads SNHLY; CDR2 reads FYNNEI. CDR3 size: 13 residues. Trimming removed 10 bases from V and 5 bases from J; junction bases left unmatched: 6. The CDR3 region is CATGQGARETQYF. The DNA for the CDR3 is TGTGCCACCGGACAGGGGGCTCGGGAGACCCAGTACTTC.

J is TRBJ1-5 and V is TRBV6-5; D is uncertain. The CDR3 consists of 13 residues. The germline gives CDR1 MNHEY, CDR2 SVGAGI. V dropped 9 bases and J dropped 6 bases, with 15 bases sitting between them. Here the CDR3 DNA reads TGTGCCAGTCGGGCATTTTCGGGTCAGCCCCAGCATTTT. Residues: CASRAFSGQPQHF.

This clonotype was seen only a few times. The V call is TRBV4-3, the J call TRBJ1-1; D unclear. This CDR3 has 13 residues. Germline loops: CDR1 LGHNA, CDR2 YSLEER. V was trimmed by 4 bases and J by 5 bases, leaving 11 bases between them. CDR3 region: CASSRTTLTEAFF. CDR3 sequence (DNA): TGCGCCAGCAGCCGGACGACACTGACTGAAGCTTTCTTT.

This clonotype was recorded a few times. The chain links TRBV7-9 to TRBJ1-4, with D uncertain. V was clipped by 4 bases and J by 7 bases, with 10 bases between them. Germline CDR1 reads SEHNR; CDR2 reads FQNEAQ (reference sequence). CDR3 length equals 13 residues. The CDR3 protein is CASSCPDCEKLFF. The CDR3 nucleotides are TGTGCCAGCAGCTGCCCAGATTGTGAAAAACTGTTTTTT.

The V call is TRBV12-3 or TRBV12-4, the J call TRBJ1-1, with D possibly being TRBD1 (6 bases). The V and J ends lost 6 bases and 8 bases respectively, with 13 bases between them. The CDR3 length is 12 residues. As DNA, the CDR3 is TGTGCCAGCAGCCGCGACAGGATGGAAGCTTTCTTT. It yields the protein CASSRDRMEAFF.

This clonotype was seen a few times. The chain uses TRBV3-1 and TRBJ1-2, with TRBD1 matching over 10 bases. The V gene's germline CDR1 is LGHDT and CDR2 YNNKEL (reference sequence). This CDR3 has 16 amino acids. Trimming removed 4 bases from V and 1 base from J; junction bases left unmatched: 6. Here the CDR3 reads CASSLLGTGDNYGYTF. CDR3 coding DNA: TGTGCCAGCAGCCTACTTGGGACAGGGGATAACTATGGCTACACCTTC.

There are a few counts of this clonotype. The chain joins TRBV24-1 to TRBJ1-5; D uncertain. The CDR3 consists of 14 residues. Germline-derived CDR1 and CDR2 are KGHDR and SFDVKD. Between the trimmed V and J ends, which lost 9 bases and 0 bases, there was a span of 11 bases. CDR3 nucleotides: TGTGCCACCTCCTCCGAAGATAGCAATCAGCCCCAGCATTTT. This codes for CATSSEDSNQPQHF.

Many counts were recorded for this clonotype. The J gene is TRBJ2-3, the V gene TRBV6-5, with D unresolved. V lost 1 base and J 4 bases, leaving 9 bases between the germline ends. The CDR3 spans 14 residues. Per germline, CDR1 MNHEY and CDR2 SVGAGI. CDR3 in amino acids: CASSYLTPADTQYF. The CDR3 region has the DNA TGTGCCAGCAGTTACTTGACTCCGGCAGATACGCAGTATTTT.

The rearrangement uses TRBV6-5 and TRBJ2-3; D ambiguous. V dropped 6 bases and J dropped 0 bases, with 13 bases sitting between them. The germline gives CDR1 MNHEY, CDR2 SVGAGI. This CDR3 contains 15 residues. DNA of the CDR3: TGTGCCAGCAGAGTCGGGCCTCTAAGCACAGATACGCAGTATTTT. Translated: CASRVGPLSTDTQYF.